This entry features one T cell receptor beta chain sequence. Germline V gives CDR1 SGHRS, CDR2 YFSETQ. The trim removed 0 bases at V and 5 bases at J, leaving 7 bases unmatched. This CDR3 contains 16 residues. The record originates from a study of T cell responses to AZD1222 COVID-19 vaccine. Across the study: Pooling of second doses given at about 4 or about 12 weeks was done.

TCRdb's table, derived via immunoSEQ multiplex PCR, lists solely in-frame clones and lacks some. The repertoire holds over 150,000 clones, with 90% as singletons. Sequenced material: peripheral blood, taken on day 0 of AZD1222 vaccination. The chain links TRBV5-1 to TRBJ2-5; 10 bases are a match to TRBD2. The sequence came from an adult in good health. The CDR3 nucleotides are TGCGCCAGCAGCTTGGTTCTAGCGGGGGTTGAGGAGACCCAGTACTTC. This codes for CASSLVLAGVEETQYF.